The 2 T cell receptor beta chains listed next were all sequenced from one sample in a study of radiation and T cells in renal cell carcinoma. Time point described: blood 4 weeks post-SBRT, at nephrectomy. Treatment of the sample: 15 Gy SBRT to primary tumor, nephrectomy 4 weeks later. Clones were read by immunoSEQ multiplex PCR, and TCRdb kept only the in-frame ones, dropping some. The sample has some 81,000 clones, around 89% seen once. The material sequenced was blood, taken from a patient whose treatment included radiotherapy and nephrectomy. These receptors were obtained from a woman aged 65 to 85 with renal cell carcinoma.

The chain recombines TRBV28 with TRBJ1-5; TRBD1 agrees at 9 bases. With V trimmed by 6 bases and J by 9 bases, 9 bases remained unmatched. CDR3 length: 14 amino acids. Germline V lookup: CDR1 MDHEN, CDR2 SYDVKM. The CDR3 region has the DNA TGTGCCAGCAGGCCCACAGGGGGCGGGGGGCCCCAGCATTTT. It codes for CASRPTGGGGPQHF.

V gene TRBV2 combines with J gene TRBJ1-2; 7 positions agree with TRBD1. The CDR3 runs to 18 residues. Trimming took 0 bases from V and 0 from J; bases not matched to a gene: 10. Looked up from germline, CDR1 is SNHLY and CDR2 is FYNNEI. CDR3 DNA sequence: TGTGCCAGCAGTGAAGCGCTTCGGACAGGTCGCTCTAACTATGGCTACACCTTC. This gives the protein CASSEALRTGRSNYGYTF.